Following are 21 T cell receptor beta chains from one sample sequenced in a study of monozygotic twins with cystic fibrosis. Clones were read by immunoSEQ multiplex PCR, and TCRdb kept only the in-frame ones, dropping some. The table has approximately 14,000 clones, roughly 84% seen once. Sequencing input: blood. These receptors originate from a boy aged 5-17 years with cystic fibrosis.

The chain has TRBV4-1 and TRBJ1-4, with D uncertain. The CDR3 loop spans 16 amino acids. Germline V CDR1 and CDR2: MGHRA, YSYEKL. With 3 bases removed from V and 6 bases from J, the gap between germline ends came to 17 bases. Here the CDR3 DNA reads TGCGCCAGCAGCCAGGTTTCTTCGAGGGTCGATGAAAAACTGTTTTTT. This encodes CASSQVSSRVDEKLFF.

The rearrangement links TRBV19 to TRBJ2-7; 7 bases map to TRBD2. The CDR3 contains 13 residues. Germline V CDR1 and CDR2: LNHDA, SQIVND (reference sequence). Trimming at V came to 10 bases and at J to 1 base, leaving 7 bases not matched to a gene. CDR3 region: CATRASGSYEQYF. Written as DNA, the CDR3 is TGTGCCACCCGTGCTAGCGGTTCCTACGAGCAGTACTTC. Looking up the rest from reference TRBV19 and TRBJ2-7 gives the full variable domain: DGGITQSPKYLFRKEGQNVTLSCEQNLNHDAMYWYRQDPGQGLRLIYYSQIVNDFQKGDIAEGYSVSREKKESFPLTVTSAQKNPTAFYLCATRASGSYEQYFGPGTRLTVT.

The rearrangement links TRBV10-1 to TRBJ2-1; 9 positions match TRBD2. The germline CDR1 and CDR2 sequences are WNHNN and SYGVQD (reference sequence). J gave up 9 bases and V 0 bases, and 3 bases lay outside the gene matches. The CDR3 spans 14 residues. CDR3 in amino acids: CASSESTSGSEQFF. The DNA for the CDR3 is TGCGCCAGCAGTGAGTCGACTAGCGGCTCTGAGCAGTTCTTC.

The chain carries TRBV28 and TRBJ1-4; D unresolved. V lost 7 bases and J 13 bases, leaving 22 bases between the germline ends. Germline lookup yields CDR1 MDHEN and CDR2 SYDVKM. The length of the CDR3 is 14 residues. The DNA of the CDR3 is TGTGCCAGCACCTTTTCCCTAGGGTCCTTTGGACTGTTTTTT. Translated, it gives CASTFSLGSFGLFF. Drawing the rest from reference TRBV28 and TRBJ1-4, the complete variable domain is DVKVTQSSRYLVKRTGEKVFLECVQDMDHENMFWYRQDPGLGLRLIYFSYDVKMKEKGDIPEGYSVSREKKERFSLILESASTNQTSMYLCASTFSLGSFGLFFGSGTQLSVL.

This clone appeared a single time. The CDR3 DNA reads TGTGCCAGCAGTCCAGGCAACGGGGCAGATACGCAGTATTTT. Protein product: CASSPGNGADTQYF. The chain carries TRBV28 and TRBJ2-3; D is possibly TRBD2 (5 bases). This CDR3 has 14 residues. Trimming took 5 bases from V and 4 from J, leaving 13 bases between them. Germline V gene sequence: CDR1 MDHEN, CDR2 SYDVKM.

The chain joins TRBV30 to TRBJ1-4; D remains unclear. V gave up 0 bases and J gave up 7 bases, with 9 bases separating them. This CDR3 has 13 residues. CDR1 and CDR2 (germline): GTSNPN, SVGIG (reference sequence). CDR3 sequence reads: CAWSVKGSEKLFF. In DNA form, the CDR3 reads TGTGCCTGGAGTGTAAAAGGGTCTGAAAAACTGTTTTTT.

CDR3 nucleotides: TGTGCCAGCAGCCCCGTACGGGCGAACACCGGGGAGCTGTTTTTT. Protein: CASSPVRANTGELFF. J is TRBJ2-2 and V is TRBV7-9, with D hard to call. Per the germline V gene, CDR1 is SEHNR and CDR2 is FQNEAQ (reference sequence). The CDR3 contains 15 residues. The germline V and J ends were trimmed by 5 bases and 0 bases, with 10 bases remaining between them.

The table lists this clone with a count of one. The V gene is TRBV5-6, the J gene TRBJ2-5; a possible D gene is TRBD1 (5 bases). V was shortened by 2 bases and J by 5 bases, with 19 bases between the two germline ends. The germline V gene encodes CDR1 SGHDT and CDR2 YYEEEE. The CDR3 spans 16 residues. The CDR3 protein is CASSFLVKGARETQYF. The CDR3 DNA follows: TGTGCCAGCAGCTTCCTCGTCAAAGGGGCGCGGGAGACCCAGTACTTC.

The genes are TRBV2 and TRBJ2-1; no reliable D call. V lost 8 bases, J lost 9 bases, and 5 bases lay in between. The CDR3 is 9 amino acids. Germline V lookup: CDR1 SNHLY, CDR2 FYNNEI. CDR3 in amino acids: CASGVEQFF. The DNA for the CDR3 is TGTGCCAGCGGAGTTGAGCAGTTCTTC.

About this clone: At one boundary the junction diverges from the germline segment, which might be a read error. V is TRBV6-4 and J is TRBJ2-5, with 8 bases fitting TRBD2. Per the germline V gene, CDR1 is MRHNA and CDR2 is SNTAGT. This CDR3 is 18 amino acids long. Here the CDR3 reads CASSYSFTSGGRQETQYF. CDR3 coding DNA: TGTGCCAGCAGTTACTCATTTACTAGCGGAGGGAGACAGGAGACCCAGTACTTC.

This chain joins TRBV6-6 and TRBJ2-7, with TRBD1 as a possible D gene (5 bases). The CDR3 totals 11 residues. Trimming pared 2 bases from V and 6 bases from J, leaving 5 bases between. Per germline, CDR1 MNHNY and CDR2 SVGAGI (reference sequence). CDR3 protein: CASSYRGEQYF. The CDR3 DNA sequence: TGTGCCAGCAGTTACAGGGGCGAGCAGTACTTC.

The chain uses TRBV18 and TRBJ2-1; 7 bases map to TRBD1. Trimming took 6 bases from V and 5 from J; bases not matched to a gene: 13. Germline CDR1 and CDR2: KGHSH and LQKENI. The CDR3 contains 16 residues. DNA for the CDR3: TGTGCCAGCTCTCCTCGACAGGGAAGGAGCGACAATGAGCAGTTCTTC. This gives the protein CASSPRQGRSDNEQFF.

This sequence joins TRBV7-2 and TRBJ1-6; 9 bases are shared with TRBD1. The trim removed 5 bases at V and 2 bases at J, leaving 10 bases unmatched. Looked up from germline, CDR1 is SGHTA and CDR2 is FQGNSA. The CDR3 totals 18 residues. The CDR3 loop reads CASSAAVTGGPYNSPLHF. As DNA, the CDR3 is TGTGCCAGCAGCGCCGCCGTGACAGGGGGACCCTATAATTCACCCCTCCACTTT.

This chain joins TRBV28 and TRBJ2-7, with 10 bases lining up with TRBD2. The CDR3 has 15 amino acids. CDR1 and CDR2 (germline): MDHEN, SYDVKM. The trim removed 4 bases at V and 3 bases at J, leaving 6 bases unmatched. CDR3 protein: CASSSSGSLFYEQYF. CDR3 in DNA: TGTGCCAGCAGTTCTAGCGGGAGTCTATTCTACGAGCAGTACTTC. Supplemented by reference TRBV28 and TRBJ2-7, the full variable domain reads DVKVTQSSRYLVKRTGEKVFLECVQDMDHENMFWYRQDPGLGLRLIYFSYDVKMKEKGDIPEGYSVSREKKERFSLILESASTNQTSMYLCASSSSGSLFYEQYFGPGTRLTVT.

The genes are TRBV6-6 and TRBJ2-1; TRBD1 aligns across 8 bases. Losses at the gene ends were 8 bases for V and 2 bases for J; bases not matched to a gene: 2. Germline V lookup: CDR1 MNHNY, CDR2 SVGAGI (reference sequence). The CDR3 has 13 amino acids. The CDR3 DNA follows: TGTGCCAGCCGACAGGGGACCTACAATGAGCAGTTCTTC. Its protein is CASRQGTYNEQFF.

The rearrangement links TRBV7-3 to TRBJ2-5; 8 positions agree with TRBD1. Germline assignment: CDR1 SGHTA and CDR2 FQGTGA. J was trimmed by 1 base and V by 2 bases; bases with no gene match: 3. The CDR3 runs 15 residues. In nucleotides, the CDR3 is TGTGCCAGCAGCTTAGCAGGGGGCACCCAAGAGACCCAGTACTTC. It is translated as CASSLAGGTQETQYF. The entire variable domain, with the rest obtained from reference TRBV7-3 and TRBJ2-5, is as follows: GAGVSQTPSNKVTEKGKYVELRCDPISGHTALYWYRQSLGQGPEFLIYFQGTGAADDSGLPNDRFFAVRPEGSVSTLKIQRTERGDSAVYLCASSLAGGTQETQYFGPGTRLLVL.

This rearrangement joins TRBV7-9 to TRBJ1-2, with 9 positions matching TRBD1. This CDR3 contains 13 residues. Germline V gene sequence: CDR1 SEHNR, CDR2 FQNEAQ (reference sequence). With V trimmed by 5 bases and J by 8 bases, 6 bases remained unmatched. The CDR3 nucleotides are TGTGCCAGCAGCCGGGACAGGGCGGGAGGCTACACCTTC. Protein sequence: CASSRDRAGGYTF.

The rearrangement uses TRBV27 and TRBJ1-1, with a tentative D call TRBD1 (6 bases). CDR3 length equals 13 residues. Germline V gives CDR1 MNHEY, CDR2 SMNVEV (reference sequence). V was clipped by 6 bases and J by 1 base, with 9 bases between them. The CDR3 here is CASSWGANTEAFF. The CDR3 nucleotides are TGTGCCAGCAGCTGGGGGGCGAACACTGAAGCTTTCTTT.

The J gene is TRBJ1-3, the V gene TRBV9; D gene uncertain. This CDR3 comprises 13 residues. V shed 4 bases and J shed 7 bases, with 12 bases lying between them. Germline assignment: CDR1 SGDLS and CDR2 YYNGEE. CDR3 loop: CASSLLLGNTIYF. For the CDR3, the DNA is TGTGCCAGCAGCCTTCTTTTGGGGAACACCATATATTTT. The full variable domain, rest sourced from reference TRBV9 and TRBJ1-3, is DSGVTQTPKHLITATGQRVTLRCSPRSGDLSVYWYQQSLDQGLQFLIQYYNGEERAKGNILERFSAQQFPDLHSELNLSSLELGDSALYFCASSLLLGNTIYFGEGSWLTVV.

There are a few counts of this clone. The CDR3 coding sequence is TGTGCCAGCAGCCCGACCAGAGGGAACTCTGGAAACACCATATATTTT. Translating it yields CASSPTRGNSGNTIYF. The gene calls are TRBV7-9 and TRBJ1-3; D gene unclear. In germline, CDR1 is SEHNR, CDR2 FQNEAQ (reference sequence). V lost 5 bases to trimming and J lost 0 bases, with 14 bases between them. The CDR3 is made up of 16 amino acids.

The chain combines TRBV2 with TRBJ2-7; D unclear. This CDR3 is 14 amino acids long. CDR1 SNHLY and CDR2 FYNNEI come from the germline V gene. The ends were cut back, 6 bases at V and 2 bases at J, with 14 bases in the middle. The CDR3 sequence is CASRARLLAYEQYF. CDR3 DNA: TGTGCCAGCAGGGCCAGACTGCTAGCCTACGAGCAGTACTTC.